The next 21 T cell receptor beta chains were all read from a single sample in a study of shared clonotypes between healthy human individuals. This table comes from immunoSEQ multiplex PCR, and its TCRdb copy is limited to in-frame clones, with some not included. The sample holds 500,000 or so clones, approximately 95% seen once. The sequenced sample consisted of naive CD4+ T cells sorted from blood. Subset reported: CD45RA+ positively selected. These receptors originate from a woman under 40 in good health.

The chain combines TRBV28 with TRBJ2-3, with 7 bases lining up with TRBD1. CDR3 length equals 17 residues. J lost 5 bases, V lost 5 bases, and 16 bases had no gene match. Per germline, CDR1 MDHEN and CDR2 SYDVKM. This CDR3 is CASSTRRDSKRGDTQYF. As DNA, the CDR3 is TGTGCCAGCAGTACCCGTCGGGACAGCAAGAGGGGAGATACGCAGTATTTT.

The V gene is TRBV28, the J gene TRBJ1-2, with D maybe TRBD1 (6 bases). With 7 bases removed from V and 4 bases from J, the gap between germline ends came to 16 bases. CDR1 is MDHEN, CDR2 SYDVKM, per germline. The length of the CDR3 is 14 residues. DNA for the CDR3: TGTGCCAGCAATCTACCTGACAGGTCCTATGGCTACACCTTC. Protein: CASNLPDRSYGYTF.

Here the CDR3 DNA reads TGTGCCAGCAGCACACCAGGGGTACCCTACGAGCAGTACTTC. Amino acid sequence: CASSTPGVPYEQYF. This rearrangement joins TRBV5-4 to TRBJ2-5; D may be TRBD1 (6 bases). TRBJ2-7 explains the end of the DNA better; the J call may be wrong. CDR1 is SGHNT, CDR2 YYREEE, per germline (reference sequence). This CDR3 region has 14 residues.

The chain is built from TRBV28 and TRBJ1-4; the D is unclear. The CDR3 covers 17 residues. From germline, CDR1 is MDHEN and CDR2 SYDVKM. V was trimmed by 6 bases and J by 9 bases, leaving 26 bases between them. The DNA of the CDR3 is TGTGCCAGCAGCGAAGCCGGGTCGGCAGGAGGACCTCAAAAACTGTTTTTT. Protein: CASSEAGSAGGPQKLFF.

The rearrangement joins TRBV11-3 to TRBJ2-3, with 11 bases aligning to TRBD2. This CDR3 region has 16 residues. The germline CDR1 and CDR2 sequences are SGHNT and YENEEA. The V and J ends lost 5 bases and 0 bases, in that order; junction bases with no gene match: 4. CDR3 nucleotide sequence: TGTGCCAGCAGCGTGGGGACTAGCGGAAGCACAGATACGCAGTATTTT. Encoded protein: CASSVGTSGSTDTQYF.

The V and J genes are TRBV18 and TRBJ1-5; D is ambiguous. V shed 2 bases and J shed 5 bases, with 7 bases lying between them. Germline CDR1 reads KGHSH; CDR2 reads LQKENI. The CDR3 totals 13 residues. In DNA form, the CDR3 reads TGTGCCAGCTCACCAGCATGGGATCAGCCCCAGCATTTT. It encodes CASSPAWDQPQHF.

CDR3 in DNA: TGTGCCAGCAGCCCCCTTGCGGGGGTTAACAATGAGCAGTTCTTC. Translation gives CASSPLAGVNNEQFF. The J gene is TRBJ2-1, the V gene TRBV9, with 7 bases fitting TRBD2. CDR3 length: 15 residues. Germline V gene lookup returns CDR1 SGDLS and CDR2 YYNGEE. Germline trimming cut 4 bases from V and 5 bases from J; bases unmatched to any gene: 9. The full variable domain, completed using reference TRBV9 and TRBJ2-1, is DSGVTQTPKHLITATGQRVTLRCSPRSGDLSVYWYQQSLDQGLQFLIQYYNGEERAKGNILERFSAQQFPDLHSELNLSSLELGDSALYFCASSPLAGVNNEQFFGPGTRLTVL.

This rearrangement joins TRBV10-1 to TRBJ2-1; TRBD2 agrees at 12 bases. CDR1 and CDR2 from the germline V gene are WNHNN and SYGVQD (reference sequence). The CDR3 extends over 17 amino acids. V shed 5 bases and J 3 bases; nucleotides not matched to a gene: 8. As DNA, the CDR3 is TGCGCCAGCAGTAGGGCTAGCGGGAGGGCCCTCTACAATGAGCAGTTCTTC. It encodes CASSRASGRALYNEQFF.

This clone was picked up one time. This chain joins TRBV28 and TRBJ2-2; D gene uncertain. Trimming pared 6 bases from V and 6 bases from J, leaving 11 bases between. Germline V CDR1 and CDR2: MDHEN, SYDVKM. The CDR3 has 13 residues. CDR3 sequence (DNA): TGTGCCAGCAGGCTACTCGGGTCCGGGGAGCTGTTTTTT. Amino acids: CASRLLGSGELFF. The variable domain in full, completed from reference TRBV28 and TRBJ2-2, reads DVKVTQSSRYLVKRTGEKVFLECVQDMDHENMFWYRQDPGLGLRLIYFSYDVKMKEKGDIPEGYSVSREKKERFSLILESASTNQTSMYLCASRLLGSGELFFGEGSRLTVL.

The chain couples TRBV9 to TRBJ2-2; D not certain. Trimming shortened V by 4 bases and J by 10 bases, and 17 bases separated the two germline ends. The CDR3 sequence is 14 residues long. Germline V CDR1 and CDR2: SGDLS, YYNGEE. Written as DNA, the CDR3 is TGTGCCAGCAGCCAGGACCCAGTCGTTTTGGAGCTGTTTTTT. Amino acid sequence: CASSQDPVVLELFF.

This chain links TRBV7-3 with TRBJ2-1; the match to TRBD2 covers 8 bases. The CDR3 contains 14 residues. Germline CDR1 SGHTA, CDR2 FQGTGA. Germline trimming cut 0 bases from V and 9 bases from J; bases unmatched to any gene: 4. CDR3 amino acids: CASSLTAGEGEQFF. The CDR3 coding sequence is TGTGCCAGCAGCTTAACAGCGGGAGAGGGTGAGCAGTTCTTC.

This clone was seen once. This chain connects TRBV16 to TRBJ2-3; 11 bases match TRBD2. Trimming at V came to 3 bases and at J to 2 bases, leaving 7 bases not matched to a gene. CDR3 length: 17 amino acids. Germline V gene data show CDR1 as KGHSY and CDR2 as FQNENV. The CDR3 protein is CASSHTRTSGLTDTQYF. Written as DNA, the CDR3 is TGTGCCAGCAGCCATACCAGGACTAGCGGGCTCACAGATACGCAGTATTTT.

The chain links TRBV6-1 to TRBJ2-5; TRBD2 agrees at 8 bases. Trimming cost V 3 bases and J 4 bases; bases outside gene matches: 7. The germline CDR1 and CDR2 sequences are MNHNS and SASEGT. There are 15 residues in the CDR3. This CDR3 reads CASSDGRAGGETQYF. The CDR3 DNA reads TGTGCCAGCAGTGACGGGAGGGCGGGCGGAGAGACCCAGTACTTC.

The CDR3 region is CASSAGQGNTEAFF. CDR3 in DNA: TGTGCCAGCAGCGCGGGACAGGGGAACACTGAAGCTTTCTTT. This rearrangement joins TRBV11-3 to TRBJ1-1, with TRBD1 matching 9 bases. Germline CDR1 and CDR2: SGHNT and YENEEA. This CDR3 has 14 residues. Trimming removed 5 bases from V and 1 base from J; junction bases left unmatched: 2.

The V call is TRBV30, the J call TRBJ1-5, with 8 positions matching TRBD1. The CDR3 runs 14 residues. Germline V gives CDR1 GTSNPN, CDR2 SVGIG (reference sequence). V shed 5 bases and J 7 bases; nucleotides not matched to a gene: 10. The CDR3 nucleotides read TGTGCCTGGGGGGGGCAGGGGGCATGGCAGCCCCAGCATTTT. Amino acids: CAWGGQGAWQPQHF.

This rearrangement joins TRBV5-6 to TRBJ2-7; D is ambiguous. Germline CDR1 and CDR2: SGHDT and YYEEEE. This CDR3 has 14 residues. V was trimmed by 0 bases and J by 4 bases, leaving 11 bases between them. DNA for the CDR3: TGTGCCAGCAGCTTGGAAGAAGAAGGGTACGAGCAGTACTTC. Protein: CASSLEEEGYEQYF.

The genes are TRBV6-6 and TRBJ1-2; D is unclear. V dropped 6 bases and J dropped 0 bases, with 14 bases sitting between them. The CDR3 consists of 15 residues. Germline assignment: CDR1 MNHNY and CDR2 SVGAGI (reference sequence). In DNA form, the CDR3 reads TGTGCCAGCAGAGGCCAGGCGGCAACTAACTATGGCTACACCTTC. Protein: CASRGQAATNYGYTF.

V and J are TRBV6-6 and TRBJ1-1; the D is unclear. Germline lookup yields CDR1 MNHNY and CDR2 SVGAGI (reference sequence). The germline V and J ends were trimmed by 7 bases and 5 bases, with 17 bases remaining between them. This CDR3 contains 14 residues. The CDR3 region is CASTLPGVRTEAFF. The CDR3, as DNA: TGTGCCAGCACCTTACCCGGGGTACGAACTGAAGCTTTCTTT.

V and J are TRBV6-1 and TRBJ2-7; the D gene is possibly TRBD2 (5 bases). Germline V gene data show CDR1 as MNHNS and CDR2 as SASEGT. The V and J ends lost 1 base and 1 base respectively, with 11 bases between them. The CDR3 loop spans 15 amino acids. The CDR3 coding sequence is TGTGCCAGCAGTGAAGTGGTCGGGGTTTCCTACGAGCAGTACTTC. Translation gives CASSEVVGVSYEQYF.

The chain uses TRBV5-1 and TRBJ2-2, with 15 nucleotides matching TRBD2. The CDR3 contains 15 residues. Germline values: CDR1 SGHRS, CDR2 YFSETQ. After removal of 8 bases from V and 3 bases from J, the junction contained 2 bases not matched to a gene. The CDR3 loop is CASGLAGGDTGELFF. As DNA, the CDR3 is TGCGCCAGTGGACTAGCGGGAGGGGACACCGGGGAGCTGTTTTTT.

The rearrangement uses TRBV27 and TRBJ1-1; 7 bases agree with TRBD1. CDR1 and CDR2 (germline): MNHEY, SMNVEV (reference sequence). V lost 6 bases and J lost 4; bases outside the gene matches: 14. This CDR3 region has 16 residues. The CDR3 reads CASSRGQAPSGTEAFF. DNA of the CDR3: TGTGCCAGCAGCCGTGGACAGGCCCCGTCGGGCACTGAAGCTTTCTTT.